The rows below give T cell receptor beta chains drawn from one sample of a study of blood T cell repertoires in COVID-19. TCRdb keeps only in-frame clones here, not all; method: immunoSEQ multiplex PCR. The repertoire includes about 270,000 clones, approximately 86% of them detected once, and around 13% sits in the top ten. Sequencing was done on a sample of peripheral blood. The receptors stem from a woman aged 70-85 years with COVID-19, enrolled during active disease. The CDR3 runs from the conserved cysteine through the conserved F or W. The D gene is left open where the match is weak. The listing skips clone size in some rows; elsewhere it reads once, few, many or a size class.

>once|TRBV5-8|TRBJ1-6|15|TRBD1
CASSFRGLADSPLHF
TGTGCCAGCAGTTTCAGGGGGCTAGCAGATTCACCCCTCCACTTT
>-|TRBV7-9|TRBJ2-2|15|-
CASSSVQGGAGELFF
TGTGCCAGCAGCTCTGTCCAAGGGGGAGCCGGGGAGCTGTTTTTT
>-|TRBV10-1|TRBJ2-7|14|-
CASSDSDRPYEQYF
TGCGCCAGCAGTGACTCTGACAGGCCCTACGAGCAGTACTTC
>-|TRBV30|TRBJ1-1|11|TRBD1
CASTGGTEAFF
TGTGCCTCAACAGGGGGGACTGAAGCTTTCTTT
>-|TRBV5-1|TRBJ2-5|15|TRBD2
CASSLGLAGQETQYF
TGCGCCAGCAGCTTGGGACTAGCGGGCCAAGAGACCCAGTACTTC
>-|TRBV5-6|TRBJ1-1|12|-
CASSSGSSEAFF
TGTGCCAGCAGTTCGGGGTCCAGTGAAGCTTTCTTT
>-|TRBV3-1/TRBV3-2|TRBJ1-4|13|-
CASSQRQGEKLFF
TGTGCCAGCAGCCAAAGGCAGGGTGAAAAACTGTTTTTT
>-|TRBV5-1|TRBJ2-7|14|-
CASSVGQGPREQYF
TGCGCCAGCAGCGTCGGGCAGGGGCCTCGTGAGCAGTACTTC
>once|TRBV5-1|TRBJ2-7|16|TRBD1
CASSMATGQSPYEQYF
TGCGCCAGCAGCATGGCCACGGGACAGAGTCCCTACGAGCAGTACTTC
>-|TRBV7-2|TRBJ2-5|15|-
CASSPRFEGAGTQYF
TGTGCCAGCAGCCCCCGGTTCGAGGGAGCGGGGACCCAGTACTTC
>-|TRBV2|TRBJ2-3|19|TRBD2
CASSLKLAGEPSSTDTQYF
TGTGCCAGCAGCTTAAAACTAGCGGGGGAGCCCTCTAGCACAGATACGCAGTATTTT
>-|TRBV5-1|TRBJ1-6|16|TRBD1
CASSLAGQGRGSPLHF
TGCGCCAGCAGCTTGGCCGGACAGGGAAGGGGTTCACCCCTCCACTTT
>-|TRBV9|TRBJ2-7|13|-
CASSVEFYTEQYF
TGTGCCAGCAGCGTCGAGTTCTATACGGAGCAGTACTTC
>-|TRBV7-9|TRBJ1-5|15|-
CASSLTDMVDQPQHF
TGTGCCAGCAGCTTAACGGACATGGTGGATCAGCCCCAGCATTTT
>-|TRBV19|TRBJ2-2|16|-
CASSIGVELGPGELFF
TGTGCCAGTAGTATTGGAGTAGAGCTGGGTCCCGGGGAGCTGTTTTTT
>-|TRBV5-1|TRBJ1-3|16|TRBD1
CASSLGSDRLGNTIYF
TGCGCCAGCAGCTTGGGCTCGGACAGGCTTGGAAACACCATATATTTT
>-|TRBV28|TRBJ2-7|13|-
CASSLYPGYEQYF
TGTGCCAGCAGTTTATATCCGGGCTACGAGCAGTACTTC
>-|TRBV5-1|TRBJ2-2|17|TRBD2
CASSPGLAGDHTGELFF
TGCGCCAGCAGCCCGGGACTAGCGGGGGACCACACCGGGGAGCTGTTTTTT
>-|TRBV30|TRBJ2-7|15|-
CAWGRAGGYPYEQYF
TGTGCCTGGGGCAGGGCAGGGGGGTATCCCTACGAGCAGTACTTC
>-|TRBV30|TRBJ1-5|14|-
CAWSHGISNQPQHF
TGTGCCTGGAGTCACGGGATTAGCAATCAGCCCCAGCATTTT
>-|TRBV10-2|TRBJ1-1|12|-
CASSSRNTEAFF
TGCGCCAGCAGTTCCAGGAACACTGAAGCTTTCTTT
>-|TRBV19|TRBJ1-5|13|-
CASSIEENQPQHF
TGTGCCAGTAGTATTGAGGAGAATCAGCCCCAGCATTTT
>-|TRBV5-8|TRBJ2-2|15|TRBD1
CASSFLGQYAGELFF
TGTGCCAGCAGCTTCTTGGGACAGTACGCCGGGGAGCTGTTTTTT
>once|TRBV25-1|TRBJ1-1|18|-
CARRGQTQCVGENTEAFF
TGTGCCAGGAGAGGACAGACACAATGCGTCGGAGAGAACACTGAAGCTTTCTTT
>-|TRBV5-8|TRBJ2-7|16|TRBD1
CASSLPTGAGSYEQYF
TGTGCCAGCAGCTTGCCGACAGGGGCGGGTTCCTACGAGCAGTACTTC
>-|TRBV11-3|TRBJ1-1|12|-
CASSAGYTEAFF
TGTGCCAGCAGCGCAGGGTACACTGAAGCTTTCTTT
>-|TRBV5-4|TRBJ1-2|15|TRBD1
CASSSSRGEDYGYTF
TGTGCCAGCAGCTCATCCAGGGGGGAGGACTATGGCTACACCTTC
>once|TRBV6-6|TRBJ2-1|16|TRBD2
CASSIDSGGAYNEQFF
TGTGCCAGTTCGATAGATAGCGGGGGGGCCTACAATGAGCAGTTCTTC
>-|TRBV29-1|TRBJ1-1|11|-
CGGFGNTEAFF
TGTGGGGGGTTCGGGAACACTGAAGCTTTCTTT
>-|TRBV2|TRBJ1-2|14|-
CASRRGVANYGYTF
TGTGCCAGCAGGCGGGGGGTTGCTAACTATGGCTACACCTTC
>-|TRBV3-1/TRBV3-2|TRBJ2-2|17|TRBD2
CASSPSGGALGTGELFF
TGTGCCAGCAGCCCTAGCGGGGGGGCCTTAGGGACCGGGGAGCTGTTTTTT
>-|TRBV30|TRBJ2-3|13|-
CACSTGGADTQYF
TGTGCCTGTAGCACAGGGGGGGCAGATACGCAGTATTTT